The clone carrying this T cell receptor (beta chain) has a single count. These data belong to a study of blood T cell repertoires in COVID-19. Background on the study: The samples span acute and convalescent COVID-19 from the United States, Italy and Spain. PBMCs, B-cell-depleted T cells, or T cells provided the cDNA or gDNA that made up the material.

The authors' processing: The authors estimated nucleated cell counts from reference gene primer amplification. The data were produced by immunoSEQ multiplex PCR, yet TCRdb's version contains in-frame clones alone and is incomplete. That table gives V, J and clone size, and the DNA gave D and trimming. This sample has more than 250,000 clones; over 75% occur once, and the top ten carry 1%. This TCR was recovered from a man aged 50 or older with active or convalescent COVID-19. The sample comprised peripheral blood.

The CDR3 loop is CASSPRDTLPSQYF. The CDR3 DNA reads as TGTGCCAGCAGCCCCCGGGACACCCTTCCCTCGCAGTACTTC. The chain employs TRBV5-4 and TRBJ2-7, with D possibly being TRBD1 (6 bases). The germline CDR1 and CDR2 sequences are SGHNT and YYREEE (reference sequence). CDR3 size: 14 residues. V was pared by 4 bases and J by 9 bases, with 20 bases between.